What follows are 27 T cell receptor beta chains derived from one specimen sequenced in a study of cytomegalovirus exposure and HLA in healthy donors. Sequencing was performed with immunoSEQ multiplex PCR; in TCRdb, only in-frame clones are kept and a portion is missing. The table shows about 57,000 clones, with about 92% occurring only once. Material: PBMCs. Receptors were obtained from a young woman in good health and CMV-seronegative.

The chain couples TRBV5-1 to TRBJ1-2; 9 nucleotides align to TRBD1. Germline CDR1 SGHRS, CDR2 YFSETQ. V lost 0 bases to trimming and J lost 3 bases; unmatched junction nucleotides: 9. The CDR3 is 17 amino acids. The CDR3: CASSLGFPTGGDYGYTF. DNA of the CDR3: TGCGCCAGCAGCTTGGGCTTCCCCACAGGGGGCGACTATGGCTACACCTTC.

V is TRBV27 and J is TRBJ2-3, with D possibly matching TRBD2 (5 bases). V dropped 2 bases and J dropped 4 bases, with 19 bases sitting between them. The CDR3 has 17 amino acids. Per germline, CDR1 MNHEY and CDR2 SMNVEV (reference sequence). CDR3: CASSLIRTPWSSDTQYF. In DNA, the CDR3 is TGTGCCAGCAGTTTAATACGGACTCCATGGTCCTCAGATACGCAGTATTTT.

This clone was observed once. This chain joins TRBV5-6 and TRBJ1-1, with D unresolved. Trimming removed 7 bases from V and 5 bases from J, with 12 bases in between. CDR1 and CDR2 from the germline V gene are SGHDT and YYEEEE. The CDR3 sequence is 12 residues long. The CDR3 spells CASGWGGTEAFF. The CDR3 DNA reads TGTGCCAGCGGCTGGGGAGGTACTGAAGCTTTCTTT.

V and J are TRBV27 and TRBJ1-6; D possibly corresponds to TRBD1 (5 bases). This CDR3 region has 18 residues. The V gene's germline CDR1 is MNHEY and CDR2 SMNVEV (reference sequence). V lost 5 bases, J lost 4 bases, and 21 bases lay in between. The CDR3 region is CASSPNLGRDMYNSPLHF. The CDR3 nucleotides are TGTGCCAGCAGTCCAAATTTAGGCAGGGATATGTATAATTCACCCCTCCACTTT.

The chain links TRBV29-1 to TRBJ2-3, with D possibly TRBD2 on 6 matching bases. Deletions cut 4 bases from V and 7 bases from J, with 18 bases between. Germline V lookup: CDR1 SQVTM, CDR2 ANQGSEA. The CDR3 has 14 residues. CDR3 nucleotide sequence: TGCAGCGTTGGGCCGGTAGCGGCAACCCATACGCAGTATTTT. This gives the protein CSVGPVAATHTQYF.

This chain links TRBV19 with TRBJ1-5; D is unresolved. CDR3 length equals 13 residues. Trimming stripped 8 bases from V and 5 bases from J, with 13 bases between. The germline CDR1 and CDR2 sequences are LNHDA and SQIVND (reference sequence). CDR3 nucleotide sequence: TGTGCCAGTGCGACTGCGAGGTATCAGCCCCAGCATTTT. This encodes CASATARYQPQHF.

This chain links TRBV9 with TRBJ1-2, with a tentative D call TRBD1 (6 bases). V lost 4 bases and J lost 5, with 18 bases in between. The CDR3 totals 15 residues. In germline, CDR1 is SGDLS, CDR2 YYNGEE. The CDR3 sequence is CASSRLVDSDYGYTF. CDR3 in DNA: TGTGCCAGCAGCCGATTGGTGGACAGCGATTATGGCTACACCTTC.

This chain's CDR3 is CAWSGGSGQGYNEQFF. The CDR3 nucleotides read TGTGCCTGGAGTGGAGGATCGGGACAGGGCTACAATGAGCAGTTCTTC. The chain recombines TRBV30 with TRBJ2-1, with 9 bases identical to TRBD1. J gave up 3 bases and V 1 base, and 7 bases lay outside the gene matches. The CDR3 covers 16 residues. CDR1 is GTSNPN, CDR2 SVGIG, per germline (reference sequence). The entire variable domain, with the rest obtained from reference TRBV30 and TRBJ2-1, is as follows: SQTIHQWPATLVQPVGSPLSLECTVEGTSNPNLYWYRQAAGRGLQLLFYSVGIGQISSEVPQNLSASRPQDRQFILSSKKLLLSDSGFYLCAWSGGSGQGYNEQFFGPGTRLTVL.

The count of this clone is one. This chain joins TRBV30 and TRBJ1-5; D unresolved. Between the trimmed V and J ends, which lost 5 bases and 3 bases, there was a span of 14 bases. Germline V gene sequence: CDR1 GTSNPN, CDR2 SVGIG (reference sequence). The CDR3 covers 14 residues. The CDR3: CAWVSDLVNQPQHF. As DNA, the CDR3 is TGTGCCTGGGTATCAGACTTGGTCAATCAGCCCCAGCATTTT.

The gene calls are TRBV28 and TRBJ2-5, with 8 bases matching TRBD2. The CDR3 is 15 amino acids. The germline V gene encodes CDR1 MDHEN and CDR2 SYDVKM. V lost 2 bases, J lost 4 bases, and 6 bases stayed unmatched. The CDR3 region is CASSLTREVPETQYF. The CDR3 DNA is TGTGCCAGCAGTTTAACGCGGGAGGTCCCAGAGACCCAGTACTTC.

In this sample, this clone turned up once. This chain joins TRBV9 and TRBJ2-3; weak D call: TRBD2 (5 bases). The CDR3 spans 13 residues. Trimming removed 1 base at V and 4 bases at J, with 7 bases between. Germline V CDR1 and CDR2: SGDLS, YYNGEE. The CDR3 reads CASSVTGADTQYF. The CDR3, as DNA: TGTGCCAGCAGCGTAACCGGGGCAGATACGCAGTATTTT.

The rearrangement uses TRBV6-1 and TRBJ2-1, with TRBD2 identical over 9 bases. CDR1 MNHNS and CDR2 SASEGT come from the germline V gene. J gave up 8 bases and V 6 bases, and 11 bases lay outside the gene matches. The length of the CDR3 is 15 residues. The CDR3 nucleotides are TGTGCCAGCAGACGACAAGCGGGAGGAGGTGATGAGCAGTTCTTC. It translates to CASRRQAGGGDEQFF.

J is TRBJ1-1 and V is TRBV9, with D possibly being TRBD1 (6 bases). The CDR3 has 15 residues. Germline V gene lookup returns CDR1 SGDLS and CDR2 YYNGEE. The ends were cut back, 0 bases at V and 2 bases at J, with 11 bases in the middle. CDR3 coding DNA: TGTGCCAGCAGCGTAGCCGGGACAACTAACACTGAAGCTTTCTTT. Translating it yields CASSVAGTTNTEAFF.

The CDR3 protein is CASSFLSGGPRETQYF. CDR3 DNA: TGTGCCAGCAGCTTCCTTAGCGGGGGGCCGCGAGAGACCCAGTACTTC. The gene calls are TRBV7-2 and TRBJ2-5; 10 bases match TRBD2. The CDR3 loop spans 16 amino acids. Germline assignment: CDR1 SGHTA and CDR2 FQGNSA. Germline trimming cut 3 bases from V and 4 bases from J; bases unmatched to any gene: 8.

The chain is built from TRBV11-2 and TRBJ1-6; D possibly corresponds to TRBD1 (6 bases). The germline V gene has CDR1 SGHAT and CDR2 FQNNGV. With 4 bases removed from V and 5 bases from J, the gap between germline ends came to 12 bases. The CDR3 consists of 15 residues. This CDR3 reads CASSSRDTDNSPLHF. For the CDR3, the DNA is TGTGCCAGCAGCTCCCGGGACACGGATAATTCACCCCTCCACTTT. The whole variable domain, remainder taken from reference TRBV11-2 and TRBJ1-6, is EAGVAQSPRYKIIEKRQSVAFWCNPISGHATLYWYQQILGQGPKLLIQFQNNGVVDDSQLPKDRFSAERLKGVDSTLKIQPAKLEDSAVYLCASSSRDTDNSPLHFGNGTRLTVT.

The V gene is TRBV6-5, the J gene TRBJ2-2, with TRBD1 matching over 10 bases. Trimming at V came to 7 bases and at J to 8 bases, leaving 10 bases not matched to a gene. Germline CDR1 reads MNHEY; CDR2 reads SVGAGI. CDR3 length equals 15 residues. The CDR3 protein is CASKTGGGSVGELFF. The CDR3, as DNA: TGTGCCAGCAAGACAGGGGGCGGCTCTGTAGGGGAGCTGTTTTTT.

The chain uses TRBV6-1 and TRBJ1-2, with unresolved D. CDR1 and CDR2 (germline): MNHNS, SASEGT. Between the trimmed V and J ends, which lost 7 bases and 5 bases, there was a span of 11 bases. The CDR3 spans 12 residues. CDR3 nucleotides: TGTGCCAGCACTATCTCAACGTATGGCTACACCTTC. Protein product: CASTISTYGYTF.

The chain joins TRBV5-1 to TRBJ1-6, with D tentatively TRBD1 (6 bases). Germline-derived CDR1 and CDR2 are SGHRS and YFSETQ. The CDR3 runs 15 residues. The germline V and J ends were trimmed by 0 bases and 7 bases, with 11 bases remaining between them. DNA of the CDR3: TGCGCCAGCAGCTTGGGGGGGCTCTCGAATTCACCCCTCCACTTT. Protein product: CASSLGGLSNSPLHF.

The rearrangement links TRBV7-9 to TRBJ1-4, with D maybe TRBD1 (6 bases). The V gene's germline CDR1 is SEHNR and CDR2 FQNEAQ (reference sequence). The CDR3 contains 15 residues. The ends were cut back, 5 bases at V and 7 bases at J, with 17 bases in the middle. CDR3 sequence: CASSPSGLGGEKLFF. CDR3 in DNA: TGTGCCAGCAGCCCGTCGGGGTTAGGGGGTGAAAAACTGTTTTTT.

The V and J genes are TRBV7-8 and TRBJ2-7; 10 bases line up with TRBD1. Germline assignment: CDR1 SGHVS and CDR2 FQNEAQ. The CDR3 contains 16 residues. The V gene end was trimmed by 1 base and the J gene end by 2 bases; junction bases not matched to a gene: 5. CDR3 DNA: TGTGCCAGCAGCTTAGGACAGGGGGCATCCCCCTACGAGCAGTACGTC. Translated: CASSLGQGASPYEQYV.

This chain joins TRBV27 and TRBJ1-1; a weak D match, TRBD1 (6 bases). Per germline, CDR1 MNHEY and CDR2 SMNVEV (reference sequence). Trimming pared 5 bases from V and 0 bases from J, leaving 13 bases between. This CDR3 is 15 amino acids long. The CDR3: CASSNLGQLNTEAFF. CDR3 in DNA: TGTGCCAGCAGTAACTTAGGACAGTTGAACACTGAAGCTTTCTTT.

The V call is TRBV5-1, the J call TRBJ2-1, with 11 positions matching TRBD2. CDR3 length: 15 residues. The V segment lost 3 bases and the J segment 6 bases; nucleotides outside the gene matches: 5. From germline, CDR1 is SGHRS and CDR2 YFSETQ. Here the CDR3 DNA reads TGCGCCAGCAGCTCGGCGGGACTAGCGGCCAATGAGCAGTTCTTC. This codes for CASSSAGLAANEQFF.

The V and J genes are TRBV7-2 and TRBJ1-5; 7 bases agree with TRBD1. The CDR3 extends over 15 amino acids. V was clipped by 4 bases and J by 3 bases; unmatched bases: 6. Germline loops: CDR1 SGHTA, CDR2 FQGNSA. Written as DNA, the CDR3 is TGTGCCAGCAGCTCCTATGGGACAGTCAATCAGCCCCAGCATTTT. Its protein is CASSSYGTVNQPQHF.

This chain links TRBV27 with TRBJ2-2; D gene ambiguous. The CDR3 covers 16 residues. Germline V gene data show CDR1 as MNHEY and CDR2 as SMNVEV (reference sequence). The V end lost 5 bases, the J end lost 1 base, and 14 bases lay between the germline ends. The CDR3 spells CASSRVPRGNTGELFF. CDR3 bases: TGTGCCAGCAGTCGGGTTCCCCGAGGGAACACCGGGGAGCTGTTTTTT.

This chain uses TRBV9 with TRBJ2-1; possible D gene TRBD2, 5 bases. CDR3 length: 13 residues. Trimming took 1 base from V and 9 from J, leaving 11 bases between them. Germline values: CDR1 SGDLS, CDR2 YYNGEE. The CDR3 here is CASSVSLRGEQFF. CDR3 coding DNA: TGTGCCAGCAGCGTAAGCCTCCGGGGTGAGCAGTTCTTC.

V usage is TRBV5-4 and J usage is TRBJ1-1, with 7 bases fitting TRBD1. The V and J ends lost 4 bases and 2 bases, in that order; junction bases with no gene match: 11. The CDR3 spans 16 residues. Germline V gene lookup returns CDR1 SGHNT and CDR2 YYREEE (reference sequence). The CDR3 DNA sequence: TGTGCCAGCAGCCCAACACCGGGACAGAGAAACACTGAAGCTTTCTTT. Amino acid sequence: CASSPTPGQRNTEAFF.

The rearrangement joins TRBV6-4 to TRBJ2-3; D remains ambiguous. Deletions cut 3 bases from V and 0 bases from J, with 4 bases between. Germline CDR1 MRHNA, CDR2 SNTAGT. CDR3 length: 13 residues. The CDR3 coding sequence is TGTGCCAGCAGTGAGTCTAGCACAGATACGCAGTATTTT. Its protein product is CASSESSTDTQYF.